This TCR beta chain emerged from a study of blood T cell repertoires in COVID-19. Study at large: COVID-19 samples, acute and convalescent, were from the United States, Italy and Spain. In each case, the material was cDNA or gDNA derived from T cells, B-cell-depleted T cells, or PBMCs.

The authors' processing: For nucleated cells, counts were estimated from reference gene primer amplification. Sequencing was performed with immunoSEQ multiplex PCR; in TCRdb, only in-frame clones are kept and a portion is missing. V and J calls and clone size come straight from that table; D and trimming were deduced from the DNA. This sample carries more than 200,000 clones, 85% to 90% of them seen once, and the ten largest clones take roughly 1.4%. V dropped 2 bases and J dropped 2 bases, with 4 bases sitting between them. The CDR3 has 13 amino acids. CDR1 is ENHRY and CDR2 is SYGVKD in the germline V gene.

Sequenced: peripheral blood. This sequence was found in a man older than 75 with acute or convalescent COVID-19. The V call is TRBV10-3, the J call TRBJ2-1, with D uncertain. In DNA form, the CDR3 reads TGTGCCATCAGTGAGGAGGCCTACAATGAGCAGTTCTTC. The encoded protein is CAISEEAYNEQFF.